This TCR beta chain originates from a study of blood T cell repertoires in COVID-19. Clinical history reported by participants formed the basis on which cohorts were assigned. This CDR3 comprises 16 residues. Germline CDR1 LGHDT, CDR2 YNNKEL (reference sequence). Germline trimming cut 8 bases from V and 2 bases from J; bases unmatched to any gene: 11. The protocol was immunoSEQ multiplex PCR, while the TCRdb copy is restricted to in-frame clones and leaves out a portion. The sample lists about 170,000 clones, 80% to 90% seen once, with approximately 4% in the top ten. The J gene is TRBJ2-2, the V gene TRBV3-1 (or the pseudogene TRBV3-2); 7 bases line up with TRBD2. Sample: PBMCs or T cells enriched from blood (not recorded which). The sequence came from a woman aged 45-59 years in a cohort exposed to, infected with or recovered from COVID-19 (not recorded which). The CDR3 DNA reads as TGTGCCAGCTTCCCGGGAGGCCGCTACAACACCGGGGAGCTGTTTTTT. It codes for CASFPGGRYNTGELFF.